Below are 5 T cell receptor beta chains sequenced from a single sample in a study of CD8 T cells in ankylosing spondylitis. TCRdb recomputed calls from the 5' RACE reads with MiXCR, one row per CDR3 protein. This table holds about 130,000 distinct CDR3 sequences, just under 7.5% found once. Material for sequencing was blood, either unsorted or a sorted T cell fraction (not recorded which). Source of these receptors: a female donor with ankylosing spondylitis or in good health (not recorded which).

This clonotype occurred many times. The chain uses TRBV4-2 and TRBJ1-1; a weak D match, TRBD1 (6 bases). CDR3 size: 14 residues. V was pared by 0 bases and J by 4 bases, with 9 bases between. Germline values: CDR1 LGHNA, CDR2 YNFKEQ. CDR3 amino acids: CASSQEWGATEAFF. CDR3 in DNA: TGTGCCAGCAGCCAAGAGTGGGGGGCCACTGAAGCTTTCTTT.

This clonotype was detected ten times or more. The chain is built from TRBV9 and TRBJ1-4, with 7 bases fitting TRBD1. Germline CDR1 reads SGDLS; CDR2 reads YYNGEE. Trimming took 2 bases from V and 5 from J; bases not matched to a gene: 3. The CDR3 is 14 amino acids. The CDR3 bases are TGTGCCAGCAGCGTCGGGACAGCGAATGAAAAACTGTTTTTT. Translated: CASSVGTANEKLFF.

This clonotype was counted between two and nine times. The chain joins TRBV7-3 to TRBJ1-2; D unclear. The V end was cut by 3 bases, the J end by 0 bases, with 5 bases between. Germline V gives CDR1 SGHTA, CDR2 FQGTGA. This CDR3 spans 13 amino acids. CDR3 residues: CASSFRANYGYTF. In DNA, the CDR3 is TGTGCCAGCAGCTTCAGAGCTAACTATGGCTACACCTTC.

This rearrangement joins TRBV7-2 to TRBJ2-3, with 10 bases matching TRBD2. The ends lost 5 bases at V and 2 bases at J; junction bases unmatched: 7. The CDR3 runs to 16 residues. In germline, CDR1 is SGHTA, CDR2 FQGNSA. DNA for the CDR3: TGTGCCAGCAGCCTTCCCACTAGCGGGGCCACAGATACGCAGTATTTT. This gives the protein CASSLPTSGATDTQYF.

This clonotype was observed at least ten times. This chain connects TRBV6-5 to TRBJ1-3, with D unclear. The CDR3 spans 15 residues. Germline V CDR1 and CDR2: MNHEY, SVGAGI. The ends were cut back, 0 bases at V and 0 bases at J, with 6 bases in the middle. The CDR3 DNA is TGTGCCAGCAGTTACTCGTCCGGCTCTGGAAACACCATATATTTT. It is translated as CASSYSSGSGNTIYF.